A selection of T cell receptor beta chains follows, all from one sample in a study of blood T cell repertoires in COVID-19. Sequencing was performed with immunoSEQ multiplex PCR; in TCRdb, only in-frame clones are kept and a portion is missing. The sample holds roughly 200,000 clones, roughly 80% seen once. The specimen was peripheral blood. Every receptor here comes from a woman aged 70-85 years with acute or convalescent COVID-19. Both conserved end residues are part of each CDR3. The order of the fields is V gene, D gene, clone size, J gene, CDR3 protein, CDR3 DNA. A D gene is named only where the DNA matches it firmly. For some rows the clone size is stated as once, few or many, or as a class when expanded; others skip it.

v_call: TRBV7-2; d_call: TRBD2; clone_size: NA; j_call: TRBJ2-7; cdr3_aa: CASSFGTSDSYEQYF; cdr3_nt: TGTGCCAGCAGCTTCGGGACTAGCGACTCCTACGAGCAGTACTTC
v_call: TRBV25-1; d_call: NA; clone_size: NA; j_call: TRBJ2-3; cdr3_aa: CASSEFPGQLRTRAQYF; cdr3_nt: TGTGCCAGCAGTGAATTTCCTGGACAGCTCCGGACTAGGGCGCAGTATTTT
v_call: TRBV7-2; d_call: NA; clone_size: once; j_call: TRBJ1-5; cdr3_aa: CASSTGQTNQPQHF; cdr3_nt: TGTGCCAGCAGCACCGGACAAACAAATCAGCCCCAGCATTTT
v_call: TRBV24-1; d_call: NA; clone_size: NA; j_call: TRBJ2-3; cdr3_aa: CATSDPGISTDTQYF; cdr3_nt: TGTGCCACCAGTGACCCAGGGATTAGCACAGATACGCAGTATTTT
v_call: TRBV7-2; d_call: TRBD1; clone_size: NA; j_call: TRBJ2-1; cdr3_aa: CASSLGRQGSNEQFF; cdr3_nt: TGTGCCAGCAGCTTAGGGAGACAGGGTAGCAATGAGCAGTTCTTC
v_call: TRBV27; d_call: TRBD2; clone_size: few; j_call: TRBJ2-3; cdr3_aa: CASSYSLPLAGADTQYF; cdr3_nt: TGTGCCAGCAGTTACTCCCTCCCACTAGCGGGAGCAGATACGCAGTATTTT
v_call: TRBV2; d_call: NA; clone_size: NA; j_call: TRBJ2-7; cdr3_aa: CASSTGYEQYF; cdr3_nt: TGTGCCAGCTCTACGGGGTACGAGCAGTACTTC
v_call: TRBV28; d_call: NA; clone_size: NA; j_call: TRBJ1-3; cdr3_aa: CASSLGGAGNTIYF; cdr3_nt: TGTGCCAGCAGTTTAGGGGGGGCTGGAAACACCATATATTTT
v_call: TRBV11-2; d_call: TRBD2; clone_size: NA; j_call: TRBJ2-3; cdr3_aa: CASSLDSRTSGTDTQYF; cdr3_nt: TGTGCCAGCAGCTTAGATTCTAGGACTAGCGGCACAGATACGCAGTATTTT
v_call: TRBV19; d_call: NA; clone_size: NA; j_call: TRBJ2-7; cdr3_aa: CASSSLLEEQYF; cdr3_nt: TGTGCCAGTAGTAGTCTACTGGAGGAGCAGTACTTC
v_call: TRBV5-1; d_call: TRBD2; clone_size: once; j_call: TRBJ2-3; cdr3_aa: CASSPLAGGGDTQYF; cdr3_nt: TGCGCCAGCAGCCCCTTAGCGGGAGGGGGAGATACGCAGTATTTT
v_call: TRBV18; d_call: TRBD1; clone_size: NA; j_call: TRBJ1-4; cdr3_aa: CASSPIRQGRTTNEKLFF; cdr3_nt: TGTGCCAGCTCACCGATCAGACAGGGGCGAACAACTAATGAAAAACTGTTTTTT
v_call: TRBV3-1/TRBV3-2; d_call: TRBD2; clone_size: NA; j_call: TRBJ2-1; cdr3_aa: CASSSGLAGNEQFF; cdr3_nt: TGTGCCAGCAGCTCGGGACTAGCGGGAAATGAGCAGTTCTTC
v_call: TRBV5-1; d_call: TRBD1; clone_size: NA; j_call: TRBJ1-3; cdr3_aa: CASSWGQGDTIYF; cdr3_nt: TGCGCCAGCAGCTGGGGACAGGGAGACACCATATATTTT
v_call: TRBV7-9; d_call: NA; clone_size: NA; j_call: TRBJ2-5; cdr3_aa: CASSPFSGRQETQYF; cdr3_nt: TGTGCCAGCAGCCCCTTTTCGGGGAGACAAGAGACCCAGTACTTC
v_call: TRBV28; d_call: TRBD2; clone_size: NA; j_call: TRBJ2-7; cdr3_aa: CASSLHRGLAGGHEQYF; cdr3_nt: TGTGCCAGCAGTTTACACCGCGGACTAGCGGGAGGGCACGAGCAGTACTTC
v_call: TRBV6-1; d_call: NA; clone_size: NA; j_call: TRBJ1-1; cdr3_aa: CASSDPSGGVWSTEAFF; cdr3_nt: TGTGCCAGCAGTGATCCCTCGGGAGGGGTTTGGTCCACTGAAGCTTTCTTT
v_call: TRBV6-5; d_call: TRBD1; clone_size: NA; j_call: TRBJ1-1; cdr3_aa: CASRAPTGTAFF; cdr3_nt: TGTGCCAGCAGGGCACCGACAGGGACGGCTTTCTTT
v_call: TRBV9; d_call: NA; clone_size: NA; j_call: TRBJ1-6; cdr3_aa: CASSVRDQGHLGSPLHF; cdr3_nt: TGTGCCAGCAGCGTGAGAGATCAGGGACACCTGGGTTCACCCCTCCACTTT
v_call: TRBV5-1; d_call: NA; clone_size: NA; j_call: TRBJ1-6; cdr3_aa: CASSLAAGFNSPLHF; cdr3_nt: TGCGCCAGCAGCTTGGCCGCGGGTTTTAATTCACCCCTCCACTTT
v_call: TRBV27; d_call: TRBD2; clone_size: NA; j_call: TRBJ2-2; cdr3_aa: CASSLTSGGAGELFF; cdr3_nt: TGTGCCAGCAGTCTGACTAGCGGTGGGGCCGGGGAGCTGTTTTTT
v_call: TRBV5-6; d_call: NA; clone_size: NA; j_call: TRBJ2-3; cdr3_aa: CASRRTQGLGTDTQYF; cdr3_nt: TGTGCCAGCCGACGAACGCAGGGGCTTGGCACAGATACGCAGTATTTT
v_call: TRBV6-2/TRBV6-3; d_call: NA; clone_size: NA; j_call: TRBJ1-5; cdr3_aa: CASSYISGEEPQHF; cdr3_nt: TGTGCCAGCAGTTACATATCGGGAGAGGAGCCCCAGCATTTT